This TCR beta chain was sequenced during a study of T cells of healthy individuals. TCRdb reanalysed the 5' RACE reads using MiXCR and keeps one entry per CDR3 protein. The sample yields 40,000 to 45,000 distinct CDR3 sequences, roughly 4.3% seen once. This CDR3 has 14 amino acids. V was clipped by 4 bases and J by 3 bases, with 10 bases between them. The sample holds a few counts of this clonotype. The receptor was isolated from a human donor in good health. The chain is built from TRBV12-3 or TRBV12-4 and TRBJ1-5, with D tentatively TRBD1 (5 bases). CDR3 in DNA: TGTGCCAGCAGTTCAGGGTCGTTCAATCAGCCCCAGCATTTT. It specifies CASSSGSFNQPQHF.